Listed below are T cell receptor beta chains from one sample, sequenced in a study of T cell responses to AZD1222 COVID-19 vaccine. Clones were sequenced by immunoSEQ multiplex PCR, and TCRdb holds only the in-frame ones, with some missing. The repertoire includes approximately 200,000 clones, 90% to 95% of them detected once, and approximately 3.7% sits in the top ten. The sample consisted of peripheral blood, taken 28 days after the second AZD1222 dose. All receptors come from an adult who received the AZD1222 COVID-19 vaccine. Both conserved end residues are part of each CDR3. Fields, in order: clone size, J gene, D gene, V gene, CDR3 protein, CDR3 DNA. D genes are given only for firm matches. Only part of the rows carry a size: once, few, many, or a class if the clone is expanded.

-,TRBJ2-1,-,TRBV7-9,CASSLVAGVSEQFF,TGTGCCAGCAGCTTAGTGGCAGGAGTGTCTGAGCAGTTCTTC
-,TRBJ2-1,TRBD2,TRBV19,CASSRVSGSSYNEQFF,TGTGCCAGTAGTCGGGTTAGCGGGAGCTCCTACAATGAGCAGTTCTTC
-,TRBJ1-2,-,TRBV5-8,CASSLLDINNYGYTF,TGTGCCAGCAGCCTCCTGGACATAAATAACTATGGCTACACCTTC
-,TRBJ1-2,-,TRBV7-9,CASTVHRDYGYTF,TGTGCCAGCACCGTACACAGGGACTATGGCTACACCTTC
-,TRBJ2-1,TRBD2,TRBV3-1/TRBV3-2,CASSQFGSGRLNEQFF,TGTGCCAGCAGCCAATTTGGGAGCGGGAGACTCAATGAGCAGTTCTTC
-,TRBJ1-5,-,TRBV2,CASNEGSQPQHF,TGTGCCAGCAATGAAGGGAGTCAGCCCCAGCATTTT
-,TRBJ2-6,-,TRBV6-1,CASSEGITGANVLTF,TGTGCCAGCAGTGAAGGGATCACTGGGGCCAACGTCCTGACTTTC
once,TRBJ2-3,-,TRBV27,CASSFLPATDTQYF,TGTGCCAGCAGTTTCCTCCCCGCGACAGATACGCAGTATTTT
few,TRBJ1-3,-,TRBV2,CASSRDRTSSGNTIYF,TGTGCCAGCAGTAGAGACAGGACAAGCTCTGGAAACACCATATATTTT
-,TRBJ2-5,TRBD2,TRBV5-1,CASSPGLASQETQYF,TGCGCCAGCAGTCCGGGACTAGCGAGCCAAGAGACCCAGTACTTC
-,TRBJ2-3,TRBD2,TRBV5-1,CASSSSSGLPTDTQYF,TGCGCCAGCAGCTCTTCTAGCGGGCTACCCACAGATACGCAGTATTTT
-,TRBJ1-6,TRBD1,TRBV6-4,CASNGTGKNSPLHF,TGTGCCAGCAATGGGACAGGGAAGAATTCACCCCTCCACTTT
once,TRBJ2-1,-,TRBV7-9,CASSLGRVGQGGHNEQFF,TGTGCCAGCAGCTTAGGAAGGGTCGGGCAGGGCGGCCACAATGAGCAGTTCTTC
-,TRBJ1-6,-,TRBV19,CASSPTDMSSYNSPLHF,TGTGCCAGTAGCCCAACAGATATGAGCTCCTATAATTCACCCCTCCACTTT
-,TRBJ2-3,-,TRBV4-1,CASSQGATTDTQYF,TGCGCCAGCAGCCAAGGGGCCACGACAGATACGCAGTATTTT
once,TRBJ1-1,-,TRBV28,CASSFPSGRGAFF,TGTGCCAGCAGTTTTCCTTCGGGCCGAGGAGCTTTCTTT
-,TRBJ2-7,-,TRBV20-1,CSASDLRVSSYEQYF,TGCAGTGCTAGTGATCTCCGGGTCAGCTCCTACGAGCAGTACTTC
-,TRBJ2-3,-,TRBV7-3,CASSYRAQSTDTQYF,TGTGCCAGCAGCTACCGGGCCCAGAGCACAGATACGCAGTATTTT
-,TRBJ1-2,-,TRBV19,CASSPETYPHGYTF,TGTGCCAGTAGTCCTGAGACCTACCCCCATGGCTACACCTTC
-,TRBJ1-5,-,TRBV6-2/TRBV6-3,CASSHRTPGSNQPQHF,TGTGCCAGCAGTCACAGAACCCCGGGGAGCAATCAGCCCCAGCATTTT
-,TRBJ1-5,-,TRBV30,CAWSSQSPRGNQPQHF,TGTGCCTGGAGTTCCCAGTCCCCCAGGGGTAATCAGCCCCAGCATTTT
-,TRBJ2-1,TRBD2,TRBV7-2,CASSLALLAGYNEQFF,TGTGCCAGCAGCTTAGCGTTGCTAGCGGGGTACAATGAGCAGTTCTTC
-,TRBJ2-7,-,TRBV19,CASSRRSTPYEQYF,TGTGCCAGTAGTAGGCGGAGCACCCCCTACGAGCAGTACTTC
-,TRBJ2-1,-,TRBV9,CASSADGNHLNEQFF,TGTGCCAGCAGCGCGGACGGAAACCACCTCAATGAGCAGTTCTTC
-,TRBJ2-7,-,TRBV27,CASSLLGGYGEQYF,TGTGCCAGCAGTTTATTGGGGGGATATGGCGAGCAGTACTTC
-,TRBJ2-1,TRBD2,TRBV6-4,CASSDFGTRFYNEQFF,TGTGCCAGCAGTGACTTCGGGACTAGATTCTACAATGAGCAGTTCTTC
-,TRBJ1-1,-,TRBV12-3/TRBV12-4,CASSDQDSEAFF,TGTGCCAGCAGTGATCAGGACAGTGAAGCTTTCTTT
-,TRBJ1-6,-,TRBV7-2,CASSLRSQGLNSPLHF,TGTGCCAGCAGCTTAAGGTCCCAGGGCCTCAATTCACCCCTCCACTTT
few,TRBJ1-6,-,TRBV18,CASSPSRNHLHF,TGTGCCAGCTCGCCGTCCCGCAATCACCTCCACTTT
-,TRBJ1-2,-,TRBV18,CASSPDSEYGYTF,TGTGCCAGCTCCCCGGACAGTGAATATGGCTACACCTTC
-,TRBJ1-1,-,TRBV27,CASKSRGTEAFF,TGTGCCTCCAAGAGCCGGGGCACTGAAGCTTTCTTT
-,TRBJ2-1,TRBD1,TRBV28,CASSTPRQGGINEQFF,TGTGCCAGCAGTACCCCGAGACAGGGTGGGATCAATGAGCAGTTCTTC
-,TRBJ2-7,TRBD1,TRBV18,CASSPGQSSYEQYF,TGTGCCAGCTCACCGGGACAGAGCTCCTACGAGCAGTACTTC
-,TRBJ1-1,-,TRBV5-1,CASSVAANTEAFF,TGCGCCAGCAGCGTTGCCGCGAACACTGAAGCTTTCTTT
-,TRBJ2-7,-,TRBV29-1,CSASSSGGSYEQYF,TGCAGCGCCTCCAGTTCCGGGGGCTCCTACGAGCAGTACTTC
-,TRBJ1-4,TRBD1,TRBV2,CASTWDRVNEKLFF,TGTGCCAGCACTTGGGACAGGGTTAATGAAAAACTGTTTTTT
-,TRBJ2-1,TRBD1,TRBV7-3,CASSQTGVEQFF,TGTGCCAGCAGCCAGACAGGGGTTGAGCAGTTCTTC
few,TRBJ2-1,-,TRBV30,CAWSGQGWSYNEQFF,TGTGCCTGGAGTGGACAAGGGTGGTCCTACAATGAGCAGTTCTTC
-,TRBJ1-4,-,TRBV18,CASSPGAEEKLFF,TGTGCCAGCTCACCTGGAGCGGAGGAAAAACTGTTTTTT
-,TRBJ2-7,TRBD1,TRBV5-1,CASSEDRVLKYEQYF,TGCGCCAGCAGCGAGGACAGGGTTCTGAAATACGAGCAGTACTTC
-,TRBJ2-7,TRBD2,TRBV7-9,CASSLGTSGSVEQYF,TGTGCCAGCAGCTTAGGGACTAGCGGGAGTGTCGAGCAGTACTTC
once,TRBJ2-2,TRBD2,TRBV5-1,CASSLGAGPNTGELFF,TGCGCCAGCAGCTTGGGAGCGGGGCCGAACACCGGGGAGCTGTTTTTT
-,TRBJ1-1,TRBD1,TRBV2,CASSGQGAGTEAFF,TGTGCCAGCAGTGGCCAGGGGGCCGGCACTGAAGCTTTCTTT
once,TRBJ2-2,-,TRBV18,CASSPPFGQLNTGELFF,TGTGCCAGCTCACCACCGTTCGGACAGCTGAACACCGGGGAGCTGTTTTTT
-,TRBJ2-5,-,TRBV12-3/TRBV12-4,CTVQETQYF,TGTACCGTGCAAGAGACCCAGTACTTC
-,TRBJ1-6,-,TRBV3-1/TRBV3-2,CASSQVGGGENSPLHF,TGTGCCAGCAGCCAAGTTGGAGGGGGTGAGAATTCACCCCTCCACTTT
-,TRBJ2-1,TRBD2,TRBV2,CASSGALGTSGRVSYNEQFF,TGTGCCAGCAGTGGGGCCCTAGGGACTAGCGGGAGAGTGTCCTACAATGAGCAGTTCTTC
-,TRBJ1-6,TRBD1,TRBV6-5,CASSYRTGALHF,TGTGCCAGCAGTTACAGGACAGGGGCCCTCCACTTT
-,TRBJ2-3,TRBD2,TRBV5-1,CASSAGLAVRDTQYF,TGCGCCAGCAGCGCGGGACTAGCGGTAAGGGATACGCAGTATTTT